This T cell receptor beta chain came from a study of shared clonotypes between healthy human individuals. Notes on the study in general: On the whole, naive subsets had larger estimated richness than memory subsets had. Four donors held about 5% of naive CD4 clonotypes in common.

Germline values: CDR1 SGHRS, CDR2 YFSETQ. This CDR3 has 12 amino acids. V was trimmed by 1 base and J by 6 bases, leaving 8 bases between them. The table came from immunoSEQ multiplex PCR; TCRdb's copy has only in-frame clones and leaves some out. Among roughly 640,000 clones, more than 95% were seen once, and the ten largest hold around 0.058%. Concerning this clone itself: Its target is unknown.

The V and J genes are TRBV5-1 and TRBJ2-7; unclear D gene. The sequenced sample consisted of naive CD4+ T cells sorted from blood. The subset denotes: CD45RA+ positively selected. The origin of this receptor is a woman in her twenties or thirties in good health. CDR3 sequence (DNA): TGCGCCAGCAGCTTGTCTATCCGCGAGCAGTACTTC. The encoded protein is CASSLSIREQYF.